This T cell receptor beta chain originates from a study of blood T cell repertoires in COVID-19. The data were produced by immunoSEQ multiplex PCR, yet TCRdb's version contains in-frame clones alone and is incomplete. Here the sample spans a few hundred thousand clones, roughly 84% being singletons. CDR1 and CDR2 (germline): SEHNR, FQNEAQ (reference sequence). V gave up 4 bases and J gave up 0 bases, with 18 bases separating them. The CDR3 is made up of 18 amino acids. The TCR originated in a woman between 40 and 50 years old who had recovered from COVID-19. The sequenced sample was peripheral blood. This chain joins TRBV7-9 and TRBJ1-4; D not resolved. The CDR3 DNA reads as TGTGCCAGCAGCTCAACCGGCGGCAGTTTGGCAACTAATGAAAAACTGTTTTTT. Its translation is CASSSTGGSLATNEKLFF.